This T cell receptor (beta chain) stems from a study of blood T cell repertoires in COVID-19. This table comes from immunoSEQ multiplex PCR, and its TCRdb copy is limited to in-frame clones, with some not included. The data contain just over 25,000 clones, around 87% of them singletons. The CDR3 spans 15 residues. Trimming took off 0 bases at V and 2 bases at J, with 8 bases between the two ends. CDR1 is MNHEY and CDR2 is SVGAGI in the germline V gene. Sequenced material: peripheral blood. The origin of this receptor is a man aged 65 to 85 with acute or convalescent COVID-19. The V gene is TRBV6-5, the J gene TRBJ2-1; TRBD1 might be the D (5 bases). CDR3 sequence (DNA): TGTGCCAGCAGTTACTCTTCAGGGACCTACAATGAGCAGTTCTTC. This gives the protein CASSYSSGTYNEQFF.